The 11 T cell receptor beta chains below all came from one sample that was sequenced in a study of T cells in Graves' hyperthyroidism and ophthalmopathy (dated by TCRdb to 2018 to 2020). Receptor libraries were prepared by multiplex PCR. Instrument used: Illumina HiSeq 2000. Amplification of TCR beta CDR3 regions was carried out from RNA transcripts. The first round of RT-PCR for the TCR CDR3 was performed with the HTBI primer set and the Qiagen OneStep RT-PCR kit. Through fastp at Q25 and MiXCR, TCRdb rebuilt clones from the public reads, retaining in-frame beta chains. Rows matching on CDR3 protein sequence are summarized as one entry with the most common DNA and genes. The sample yields approximately 630,000 distinct CDR3 sequences; under 20% were counted once. Around 3.9% of the sample is taken by the ten largest. Sequenced input: blood. The receptors originated from a woman younger than 45 with Graves' hyperthyroidism.

This rearrangement joins TRBV7-9 to TRBJ2-2; D remains unclear. Germline V gives CDR1 SEHNR, CDR2 FQNEAQ (reference sequence). V was cut by 1 base and J by 2 bases, with 11 bases left in between. The length of the CDR3 is 16 residues. CDR3 nucleotide sequence: TGTGCCAGCAGCTTAGTCGTGGGCCTTAACACCGGGGAGCTGTTTTTT. Translated: CASSLVVGLNTGELFF.

The count of this clonotype is one. The genes are TRBV20-1 and TRBJ1-5; D gene unclear. Germline V CDR1 and CDR2: DFQATT, SNEGSKA (reference sequence). Trimming left V 3 bases short and J 0 bases short, with 6 bases between. The CDR3 spans 13 residues. The CDR3 loop is CSARLDSNQPQHF. The CDR3 DNA reads TGCAGTGCTAGGTTGGATAGCAATCAGCCCCAGCATTTT.

This clonotype was found many times. The chain joins TRBV28 to TRBJ2-7; TRBD1 matches 7 bases. From germline, CDR1 is MDHEN and CDR2 SYDVKM. The CDR3 totals 13 residues. V trimming: 6 bases; J trimming: 4 bases; junction bases outside the gene matches: 6. In DNA, the CDR3 is TGTGCCAGCAGAGACAGGGTAGAGTACGAGCAGTACTTC. Amino acid sequence: CASRDRVEYEQYF.

A note on this clonotype: Since a much larger clone is just one base distant, this may be a read error. This chain links TRBV6-5 with TRBJ2-2; the D call may be TRBD1 or TRBD2 (5 bases each). Trimming left V 0 bases short and J 4 bases short, with 9 bases between. Germline lookup yields CDR1 MNHEY and CDR2 SVGAGI. The CDR3 totals 15 residues. CDR3 coding DNA: TGTGCCAGCAGTTACTCGAGAGGGGTCACCGGGGAGCTGTTTTTT. It is translated as CASSYSRGVTGELFF.

A remark on this clonotype: Just one base apart from a much larger clone, this may be a read error. No conserved phenylalanine or tryptophan is present at the end of the CDR3, so a read error is the likely explanation. This chain links TRBV20-1 with TRBJ2-7; TRBD2 matches at 11 bases. V was clipped by 3 bases and J by 5 bases; unmatched bases: 12. The CDR3 totals 16 residues. The germline CDR1 and CDR2 sequences are DFQATT and SNEGSKA (reference sequence). The DNA for the CDR3 is TGCAGTGCTAGCACGCAGACTAGCGGGAAAAGGGACGAGCAGTACTCC. Translation gives CSASTQTSGKRDEQYS.

This clonotype was observed a few times. The gene calls are TRBV7-8 and TRBJ2-1, with 8 positions matching TRBD1. CDR1 and CDR2 (germline): SGHVS, FQNEAQ. Trimming removed 5 bases from V and 7 bases from J; junction bases left unmatched: 10. The CDR3 spans 15 residues. In DNA, the CDR3 is TGTGCCAGCAGCATTCCAGGGGGCGTCGGGAATGAGCAGTTCTTC. Encoded protein: CASSIPGGVGNEQFF.

A few counts support this clonotype. The V gene is TRBV24-1, the J gene TRBJ2-1; the D gene is possibly TRBD1 (7 bases). V dropped 1 base and J dropped 8 bases, with 23 bases sitting between them. This CDR3 region has 18 residues. Germline assignment: CDR1 KGHDR and CDR2 SFDVKD. The CDR3, as DNA: TGTGCCACCAGTGATTTTTACGGAGGGGGCCTGGAGGCCGATGAGCAGTTCTTC. It yields the protein CATSDFYGGGLEADEQFF.

The sample holds many counts of this clonotype. The chain recombines TRBV28 with TRBJ2-5; 10 bases fit TRBD2. The length of the CDR3 is 17 residues. Trimming removed 3 bases from V and 4 bases from J; junction bases left unmatched: 11. Germline V gene lookup returns CDR1 MDHEN and CDR2 SYDVKM. The DNA of the CDR3 is TGTGCCAGCAGTTTGCTAGCGGGAGTTTTTGATCGAGAGACCCAGTACTTC. Amino acids: CASSLLAGVFDRETQYF.

V and J are TRBV29-1 and TRBJ2-5, with TRBD2 identical over 8 bases. The CDR3 sequence is 15 residues long. The germline CDR1 and CDR2 sequences are SQVTM and ANQGSEA. Trimming cost V 6 bases and J 5 bases; bases outside gene matches: 14. The CDR3 nucleotides read TGCAGCGTCGCCCCCTTTGTGGCGGGAGGCGAGACCCAGTACTTC. This gives the protein CSVAPFVAGGETQYF.

This clonotype was recorded many times. The chain couples TRBV20-1 to TRBJ2-5; 7 bases line up with TRBD2. The ends lost 7 bases at V and 5 bases at J; junction bases unmatched: 16. Germline V gene sequence: CDR1 DFQATT, CDR2 SNEGSKA (reference sequence). CDR3 length equals 15 residues. The CDR3 region is CSVNLDGRGVETQYF. In DNA form, the CDR3 reads TGCAGTGTAAATCTTGACGGACGGGGGGTGGAGACCCAGTACTTC.

Only a few counts were recorded for this clonotype. J is TRBJ2-7 and V is TRBV7-9, with D perhaps TRBD2 (6 bases). The CDR3 is made up of 13 amino acids. V was trimmed by 10 bases and J by 1 base, leaving 14 bases between them. Germline V gene lookup returns CDR1 SEHNR and CDR2 FQNEAQ (reference sequence). This CDR3 is CATSDYPSYEQYF. DNA for the CDR3: TGTGCCACCTCGGACTACCCATCCTACGAGCAGTACTTC.